This T cell receptor (beta chain) stems from a study of blood T cell repertoires in COVID-19. Study as a whole: Spain, Italy and the United States supplied samples that represented acute and convalescent COVID-19.

Per the original data handling: Estimated nucleated cell counts came from reference gene primer amplification. Measured with immunoSEQ multiplex PCR; TCRdb has only the in-frame clones, and not every one. V, J and clone size reflect that table, while D and trimming were determined from the DNA. Found here are roughly 230,000 clones, roughly 83% of them singletons; the top ten hold approximately 30%. With 2 bases removed from V and 7 bases from J, the gap between germline ends came to 10 bases. The CDR3 runs 13 residues. Germline lookup yields CDR1 SGHNT and CDR2 YYREEE (reference sequence). This chain links TRBV5-4 with TRBJ2-1; unclear D gene. The receptor was isolated from a middle-aged man with acute or convalescent COVID-19. The sample taken for sequencing was peripheral blood. The CDR3 region is CASSLNSRNEQFF. The CDR3 DNA is TGTGCCAGCAGCTTAAACTCGAGAAATGAGCAGTTCTTC.